The entry below gives a single TCR beta chain sequence along with its context. Its antigen is not known. This sample was included in a study of Graves' ophthalmopathy and Graves' hyperthyroidism. Study-level results: Between ophthalmopathy and stable hyperthyroidism, a 13-signature model drew a separation with 87.88% sensitivity and just under 83% specificity.

Patients were excluded if they had other autoimmune diseases or uncontrolled infections, and likewise if pregnancy or lactation applied. Patients were diagnosed from clinical symptoms, serum thyroxine, TRAb, thyroid ultrasound and orbital computed tomography. The germline gives CDR1 SNHLY, CDR2 FYNNEI. V lost 6 bases to trimming and J lost 3 bases; unmatched junction nucleotides: 15. The CDR3 covers 17 residues. RNA transcripts provided the template for amplifying TCR beta CDR3 regions. RT-PCR with HTBI primers came first, then second-round multiplex PCR. TCRdb reanalysed the multiplex PCR reads using MiXCR and keeps one entry per CDR3 protein. In the table there are over a million distinct CDR3 sequences, 35% to 40% of which are singletons.

The sequenced sample consisted of peripheral blood or thyroid tissue (not recorded which). This receptor was taken from an adult man with Graves' hyperthyroidism. The genes are TRBV2 and TRBJ2-7; TRBD1 matches 9 bases. In DNA form, the CDR3 reads TGTGCCAGCAGGAAGGCGTATACGGGACAGGGCTTCTACGAGCAGTACTTC. Protein: CASRKAYTGQGFYEQYF.